This T cell receptor (beta chain) was observed in a study of identical twins. Broader study findings: Diverse VJ usage suggested most zero-insertion clonotypes were not invariant T cells. Models came in too low on out-of-frame TCR alpha sharing in monozygotic twins. Carriage of fewer insertions was seen in abundant cord blood beta clonotypes, whereas memory repertoires showed none.

CDR3 size: 13 residues. After removal of 0 bases from V and 8 bases from J, the junction contained 3 bases not matched to a gene. Germline loops: CDR1 LGHDT, CDR2 YNNKEL (reference sequence). This clonotype has just a few counts. Its antigen is not known. Donors uniformly comprised healthy Caucasians. TCRdb reprocessed the 5' RACE reads with MiXCR, giving one entry per CDR3 protein. This table has 1.5 million to 2 million distinct CDR3 sequences, 32% appearing once. This sequence originates from a newborn girl in good health. This rearrangement joins TRBV3-1 to TRBJ1-2; the match to TRBD1 covers 7 bases. Input material: cord blood. Here the CDR3 reads CASSQDGTAGYTF. CDR3 coding DNA: TGTGCCAGCAGCCAAGATGGGACAGCCGGCTACACCTTC.